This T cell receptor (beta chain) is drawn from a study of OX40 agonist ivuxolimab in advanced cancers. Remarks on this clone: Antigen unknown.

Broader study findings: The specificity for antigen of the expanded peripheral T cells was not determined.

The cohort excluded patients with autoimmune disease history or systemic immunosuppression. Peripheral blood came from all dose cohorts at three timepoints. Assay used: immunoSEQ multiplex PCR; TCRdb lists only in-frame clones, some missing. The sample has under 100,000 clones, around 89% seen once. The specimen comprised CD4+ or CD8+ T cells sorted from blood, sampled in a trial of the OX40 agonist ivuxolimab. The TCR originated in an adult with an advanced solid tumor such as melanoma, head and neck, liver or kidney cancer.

DNA of the CDR3: TGTGCCAGCAGTGAACCGGACAGTTATGGCTACACCTTC. Translation: CASSEPDSYGYTF. V gene TRBV25-1 combines with J gene TRBJ1-2; TRBD1 is a possible D gene (6 bases). Germline CDR1 is MGHDK and CDR2 is SYGVNS. The CDR3 loop spans 13 amino acids. The V gene lost 2 bases and the J gene lost 5 bases, with 9 bases spanning the gap.